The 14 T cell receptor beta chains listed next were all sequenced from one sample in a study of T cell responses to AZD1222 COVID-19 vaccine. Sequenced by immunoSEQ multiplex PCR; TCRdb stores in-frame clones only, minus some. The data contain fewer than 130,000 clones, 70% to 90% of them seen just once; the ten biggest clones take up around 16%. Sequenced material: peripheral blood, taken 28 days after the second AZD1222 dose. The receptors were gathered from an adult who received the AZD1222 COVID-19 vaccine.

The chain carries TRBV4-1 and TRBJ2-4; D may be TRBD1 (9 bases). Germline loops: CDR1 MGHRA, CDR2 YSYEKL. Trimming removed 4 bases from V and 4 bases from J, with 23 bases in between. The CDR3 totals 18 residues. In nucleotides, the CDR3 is TGCGCCAGCAGCCTCGGGGGGGCCCCGGGACAGGGTAAAAACATTCAGTACTTC. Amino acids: CASSLGGAPGQGKNIQYF.

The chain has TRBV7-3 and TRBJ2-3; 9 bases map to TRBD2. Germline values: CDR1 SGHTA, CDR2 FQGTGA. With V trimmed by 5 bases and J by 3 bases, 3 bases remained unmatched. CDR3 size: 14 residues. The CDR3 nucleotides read TGTGCCAGCAGCCGGGGACTAGCAACAGATACGCAGTATTTT. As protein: CASSRGLATDTQYF.

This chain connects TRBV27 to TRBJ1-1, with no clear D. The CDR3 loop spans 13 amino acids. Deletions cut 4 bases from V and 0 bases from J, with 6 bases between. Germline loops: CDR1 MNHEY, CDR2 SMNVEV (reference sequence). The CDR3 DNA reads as TGTGCCAGCAGTTGGGGAATGAACACTGAAGCTTTCTTT. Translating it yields CASSWGMNTEAFF.

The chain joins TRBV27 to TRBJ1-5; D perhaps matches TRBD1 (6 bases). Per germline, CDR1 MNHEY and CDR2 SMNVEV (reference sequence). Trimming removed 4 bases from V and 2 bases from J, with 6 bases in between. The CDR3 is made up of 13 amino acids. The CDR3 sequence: CASSYRGNQPQHF. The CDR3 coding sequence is TGTGCCAGCAGTTACAGGGGCAATCAGCCCCAGCATTTT.

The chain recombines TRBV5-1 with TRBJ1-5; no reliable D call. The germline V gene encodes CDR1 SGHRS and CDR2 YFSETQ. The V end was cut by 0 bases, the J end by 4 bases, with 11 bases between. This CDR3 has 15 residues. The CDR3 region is CASSLAAGRNQPQHF. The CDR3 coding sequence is TGCGCCAGCAGCTTGGCCGCGGGGAGAAATCAGCCCCAGCATTTT.

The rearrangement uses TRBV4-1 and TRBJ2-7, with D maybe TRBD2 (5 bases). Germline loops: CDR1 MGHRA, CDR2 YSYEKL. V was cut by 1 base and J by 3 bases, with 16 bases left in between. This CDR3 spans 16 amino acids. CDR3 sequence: CASSQGLRGILYEQYF. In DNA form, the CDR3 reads TGCGCCAGCAGCCAAGGGCTCCGGGGTATACTCTACGAGCAGTACTTC.

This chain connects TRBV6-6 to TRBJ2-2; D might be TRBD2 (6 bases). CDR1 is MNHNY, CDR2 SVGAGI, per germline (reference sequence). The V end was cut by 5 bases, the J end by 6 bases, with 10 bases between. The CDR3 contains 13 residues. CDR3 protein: CASSLTSSGELFF. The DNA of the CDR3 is TGTGCCAGCAGTCTGACTAGTTCCGGGGAGCTGTTTTTT.

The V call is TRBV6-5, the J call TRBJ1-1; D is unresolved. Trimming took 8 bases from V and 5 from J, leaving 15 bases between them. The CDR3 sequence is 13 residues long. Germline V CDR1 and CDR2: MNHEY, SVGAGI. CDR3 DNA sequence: TGTGCCAGCTTTCCGAGTATTCGGACTGAAGCTTTCTTT. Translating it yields CASFPSIRTEAFF.

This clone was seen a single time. DNA for the CDR3: TGTGCCTGGATTACAGGCTCTGGAAACACCATATATTTT. Encoded protein: CAWITGSGNTIYF. The chain combines TRBV30 with TRBJ1-3, with D tentatively TRBD1 (5 bases). The germline V and J ends were trimmed by 4 bases and 0 bases, with 7 bases remaining between them. Germline lookup yields CDR1 GTSNPN and CDR2 SVGIG (reference sequence). This CDR3 is 13 amino acids long. The entire variable domain, with the rest obtained from reference TRBV30 and TRBJ1-3, is as follows: SQTIHQWPATLVQPVGSPLSLECTVEGTSNPNLYWYRQAAGRGLQLLFYSVGIGQISSEVPQNLSASRPQDRQFILSSKKLLLSDSGFYLCAWITGSGNTIYFGEGSWLTVV.

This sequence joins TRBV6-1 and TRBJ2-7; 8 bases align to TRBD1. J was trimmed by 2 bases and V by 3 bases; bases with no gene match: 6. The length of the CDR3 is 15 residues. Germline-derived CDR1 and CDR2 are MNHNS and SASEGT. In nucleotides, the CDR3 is TGTGCCAGCAGTGAGATGGCACAGGGGGCCTACGAGCAGTACTTC. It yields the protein CASSEMAQGAYEQYF.

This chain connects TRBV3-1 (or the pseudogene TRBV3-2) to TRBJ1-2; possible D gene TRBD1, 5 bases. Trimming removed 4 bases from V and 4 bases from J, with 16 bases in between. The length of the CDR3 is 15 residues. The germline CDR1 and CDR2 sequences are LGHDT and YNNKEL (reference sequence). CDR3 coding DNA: TGTGCCAGCAGCCCAACGAACGAGGGGAGCTATGGCTACACCTTC. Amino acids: CASSPTNEGSYGYTF.

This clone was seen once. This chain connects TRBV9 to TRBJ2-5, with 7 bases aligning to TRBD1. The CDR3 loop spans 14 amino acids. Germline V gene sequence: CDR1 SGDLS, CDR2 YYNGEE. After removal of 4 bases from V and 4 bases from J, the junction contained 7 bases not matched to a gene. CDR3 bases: TGTGCCAGCAGCCCAGGGACAGTGGGAGAGACCCAGTACTTC. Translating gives CASSPGTVGETQYF.

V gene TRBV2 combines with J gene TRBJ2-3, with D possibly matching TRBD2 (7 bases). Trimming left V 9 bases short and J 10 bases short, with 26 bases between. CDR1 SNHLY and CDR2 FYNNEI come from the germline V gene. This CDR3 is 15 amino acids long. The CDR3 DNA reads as TGTGCCAGTACCAACCGACTAGCCCTGGAGGGGGCGCAGTATTTT. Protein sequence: CASTNRLALEGAQYF. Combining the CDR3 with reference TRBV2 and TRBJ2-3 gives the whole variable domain EPEVTQTPSHQVTQMGQEVILRCVPISNHLYFYWYRQILGQKVEFLVSFYNNEISEKSEIFDDQFSVERPDGSNFTLKIRSTKLEDSAMYFCASTNRLALEGAQYFGPGTRLTVL.

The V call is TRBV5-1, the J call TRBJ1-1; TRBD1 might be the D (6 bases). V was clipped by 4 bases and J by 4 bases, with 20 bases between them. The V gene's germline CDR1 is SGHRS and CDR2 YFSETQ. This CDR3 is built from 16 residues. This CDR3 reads CASSPRGPGAGTEAFF. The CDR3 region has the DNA TGCGCCAGCAGCCCCCGAGGGCCGGGGGCGGGCACTGAAGCTTTCTTT.